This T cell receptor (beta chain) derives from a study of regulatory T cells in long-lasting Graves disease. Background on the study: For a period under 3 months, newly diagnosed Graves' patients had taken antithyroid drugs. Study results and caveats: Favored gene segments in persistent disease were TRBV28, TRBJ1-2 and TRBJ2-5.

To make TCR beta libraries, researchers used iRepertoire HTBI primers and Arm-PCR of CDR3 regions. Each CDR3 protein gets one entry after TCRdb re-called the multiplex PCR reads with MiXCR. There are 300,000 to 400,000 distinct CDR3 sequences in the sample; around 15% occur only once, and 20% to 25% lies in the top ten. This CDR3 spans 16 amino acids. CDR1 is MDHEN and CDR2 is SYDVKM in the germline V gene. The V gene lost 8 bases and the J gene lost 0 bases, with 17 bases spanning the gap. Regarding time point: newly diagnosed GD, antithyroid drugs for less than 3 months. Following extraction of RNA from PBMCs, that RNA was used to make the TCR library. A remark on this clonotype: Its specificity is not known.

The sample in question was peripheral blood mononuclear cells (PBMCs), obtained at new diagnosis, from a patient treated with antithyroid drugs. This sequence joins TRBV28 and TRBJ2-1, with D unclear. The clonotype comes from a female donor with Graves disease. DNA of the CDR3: TGTGCCAGCCATTCCGCGGCCCTTAGCTCCTACAATGAGCAGTTCTTC. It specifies CASHSAALSSYNEQFF.